The 4 T cell receptor beta chains given below trace back to one sample, sequenced in a study of blood T cells in healthy people across ages (dated by TCRdb to about 2015). The library was generated by 5' RACE. For sequencing, an Illumina HiSeq 2500 was employed. A second PCR of roughly 7 to 11 cycles was performed with a sample-barcoded 5' primer and a J-beta primer mix. TCRdb reanalyzed the raw reads on its own, using fastp at Q25 for trimming and MiXCR for clone calling, and kept in-frame beta chains. Rows matching on CDR3 protein sequence are summarized as one entry with the most common DNA and genes. This sample has 900,000 to 950,000 distinct CDR3 sequences in its table, and about 28% of those were observed once. The top ten clones comprise roughly a tenth of the sample. The same data also went into a second study, on T cells of mothers and their children.

The specimen was blood. These receptors were obtained from a woman between 40 and 55 years old in good health.

In this sample, this clonotype turned up many times. The V gene is TRBV2, the J gene TRBJ2-7, with 9 bases that match TRBD1. The CDR3 runs 14 residues. The ends lost 5 bases at V and 2 bases at J; junction bases unmatched: 4. Germline V CDR1 and CDR2: SNHLY, FYNNEI. The CDR3 DNA reads TGTGCCAGCAGTCGAAGGACAGGGGCCTACGAGCAGTACTTC. This sequence encodes CASSRRTGAYEQYF.

The chain is built from TRBV4-3 and TRBJ2-2; 7 nucleotides line up with TRBD1. The CDR3 runs to 16 residues. Per germline, CDR1 LGHNA and CDR2 YSLEER. V was pared by 0 bases and J by 4 bases, with 5 bases of the junction left unmatched. This chain's CDR3 is CASSQEQGIFTGELFF. DNA of the CDR3: TGCGCCAGCAGCCAAGAACAGGGGATTTTCACCGGGGAGCTGTTTTTT.

This clonotype has only a few counts. The chain uses TRBV9 and TRBJ2-3; D is unresolved. The CDR3 totals 12 residues. CDR1 SGDLS and CDR2 YYNGEE come from the germline V gene. Trimming cost V 1 base and J 5 bases, with 5 bases left between them. The CDR3 is CASSVMGDTQYF. CDR3 DNA sequence: TGTGCCAGCAGCGTAATGGGAGATACGCAGTATTTT.

Remarks on this clonotype: The germline gene is not matched at one end of the junction; a read error may be the cause. The chain joins TRBV5-1 to TRBJ1-2, with 7 nucleotides matching TRBD1. Germline CDR1 reads SGHRS; CDR2 reads YFSETQ. The CDR3 contains 15 residues. CDR3 protein: CASSLAGRGYDGYTF. The CDR3 DNA is TGCGCCAGTAGCTTGGCCGGCAGGGGGTACGATGGCTACACCTTC.